Given below is one T cell receptor (beta chain) in context. Its cognate antigen is unknown. The CDR3 has 16 residues. Trimming removed 5 bases from V and 2 bases from J; junction bases left unmatched: 7. Germline values: CDR1 SGHNT, CDR2 YENEEA. Assay: immunoSEQ multiplex PCR; the TCRdb copy retains only in-frame clones and omits some. The top ten clones hold roughly a tenth of a sample with roughly 65,000 clones, roughly 90% of them seen once. The sample originates from a study of OX40 agonist ivuxolimab in advanced cancers. At the level of the study: Dosing consisted of intravenous ivuxolimab at 0.01 to 10 mg/kg every 2 weeks. Cohort: 80% to 85% men, mean age 60, aged roughly 23 to 79. General study results and limits: Expanded peripheral T cells had an undetermined antigen specificity.

This TCR was sampled from an adult with an advanced solid tumor such as melanoma, head and neck, liver or kidney cancer. Sample: CD4+ or CD8+ T cells sorted from blood, taken in a trial of the OX40 agonist ivuxolimab. The chain recombines TRBV11-3 with TRBJ2-5; 11 nucleotides align to TRBD2. The CDR3 nucleotides read TGTGCCAGCAGCCCCGGGACTAGCGGCTATCAAGAGACCCAGTACTTC. This codes for CASSPGTSGYQETQYF.